These T cell receptor beta chains were read from a single sample in a study of metastatic and nonmetastatic thyroid tumors. Via MiXCR, TCRdb re-called the PCR reads. Of 100,000 or so clones in the sample, 14% to 15% are singletons; the top ten hold 3% to 4.5%. Sequences were obtained from blood. Every receptor here comes from a female donor with papillary thyroid cancer or a benign thyroid nodule (not recorded which). Some clones in this sample may be carry-over from other donors' samples. Each CDR3 is given with its conserved first and last residue. The D gene is left open where the match is weak. A row's size may be missing; if present it is once, few, many or a size class.

size,V,length,D,J,CDR3,DNA
many,TRBV10-1,12,-,TRBJ1-1,CASSDGSTEAFF,TGCGCCAGCAGTGACGGGAGCACTGAAGCTTTCTTT
-,TRBV11-1,14,-,TRBJ1-6,CASRETTYNSPLHF,TGTGCCAGCAGGGAGACAACCTATAATTCACCCCTCCACTTT
many,TRBV6-1,13,-,TRBJ1-2,CASGRAPYYGYTF,TGTGCCAGCGGGAGGGCACCCTACTATGGCTACACCTTC
many,TRBV4-2,17,TRBD1,TRBJ1-6,CASSQDLGTGVDSPLHF,TGTGCCAGCAGCCAAGATCTCGGGACAGGGGTCGATTCACCCCTCCACTTT
many,TRBV19,13,-,TRBJ1-4,CASSFLESRKLFF,TGTGCCAGTAGTTTCCTCGAGTCCAGAAAACTGTTTTTT
many,TRBV6-6,14,-,TRBJ1-5,CASSYPGAQQPQHF,TGTGCCAGCAGTTACCCGGGGGCGCAACAGCCCCAGCATTTT
many,TRBV4-2,17,TRBD1,TRBJ1-2,CASSQDPRVQGVRGYTF,TGTGCCAGCAGCCAAGATCCACGGGTACAGGGGGTTCGTGGCTACACCTTC
few,TRBV6-2/TRBV6-3,15,-,TRBJ2-6,CASTPWDSGANVLTF,TGTGCCAGCACCCCCTGGGACTCTGGGGCCAACGTCCTGACTTTC
many,TRBV7-2,15,TRBD1,TRBJ1-5,CASSQTGNGNQPQHF,TGTGCCAGCAGCCAGACAGGGAACGGCAATCAGCCCCAGCATTTT
many,TRBV20-1,14,-,TRBJ1-6,CSARSGAYNSPLHF,TGCAGTGCTAGATCCGGGGCCTATAATTCACCCCTCCACTTT